The clone carrying this TCR beta chain was seen more than once but under ten times. Its specificity is not known. This specimen comes from a study of chemoradiotherapy in HPV16-positive cancers. Study-level findings and limits: Candidate HPV-specific clones and E7-related TCR motifs grew in tumor during treatment. HPV-responsive T-cell expansion during chemoradiotherapy was linked to improved recurrence-free survival in HPV16-positive patients.

The V and J ends lost 5 bases and 6 bases respectively, with 20 bases between them. CDR1 is MDHEN and CDR2 is SYDVKM in the germline V gene. CDR3 length: 16 amino acids. Profiled with immunoSEQ multiplex PCR; TCRdb holds only in-frame clones, not every one. The sample gives about 2,500 clones, more than 75% of which show up once; approximately 3% is in the top ten. Sequencing was performed on tumor tissue, taken from a patient who underwent chemoradiotherapy. The TCR was taken from a human donor with HPV-associated anogenital cancer. V is TRBV28 and J is TRBJ2-1; D not resolved. The CDR3 loop reads CASSPAGPKLGNEQFF. CDR3 nucleotide sequence: TGTGCCAGCAGTCCAGCCGGGCCTAAACTGGGCAATGAGCAGTTCTTC.